The present T cell receptor (beta chain) was sequenced within a study of regulatory T cells in long-lasting Graves disease. Building of the TCR beta libraries involved iRepertoire HTBI primers and Arm-PCR of CDR3 regions. TCRdb itself ran the multiplex PCR reads through MiXCR, one entry per CDR3 protein. The table shows roughly 500,000 distinct CDR3 sequences, with less than 25% occurring only once. The table lists this clonotype with a few counts. The antigen is undetermined. General study results and limits: Lower TCR diversity characterized persistent Graves' patients relative to newly diagnosed patients. Results may be inaccurate due to the small sample size.

The CDR3 extends over 16 amino acids. Trimming at V came to 7 bases and at J to 5 bases, leaving 12 bases not matched to a gene. Germline CDR1 is MNHNS and CDR2 is SASEGT. The time point: persistent/refractory GD, antithyroid drugs over 5 years with positive TRAb. The TCR library was prepared using RNA isolated from PBMCs. An approximately 9-milliliter sample of peripheral blood was drawn into EDTA tubes. This sequence originates from a female donor with Graves disease. The sequences come from peripheral blood mononuclear cells (PBMCs), collected when the disease was refractory, from a patient treated with antithyroid drugs. The V gene is TRBV6-1, the J gene TRBJ2-5; TRBD2 matches at 11 bases. The CDR3 sequence: CASTATTSGSLETQYF. The DNA for the CDR3 is TGTGCCAGCACCGCCACCACTAGCGGGAGTTTGGAGACCCAGTACTTC.